The clone carrying this T cell receptor beta chain was observed at least ten times. The antigen is undetermined. This specimen comes from a study of breast tumors, draining lymph nodes, adjacent tissues. The study's findings and limits: Data fit most tumor T cells coming from lymph node, expanding in tumor.

Breast cancer patients provided tissue from their axillary draining lymph nodes. Per germline, CDR1 DFQATT and CDR2 SNEGSKA (reference sequence). With V trimmed by 2 bases and J by 1 base, 2 bases remained unmatched. The CDR3 runs to 15 residues. TCRdb reprocessed the multiplex PCR reads via MiXCR and lists one record per CDR3 protein. This sample has about 130,000 distinct CDR3 sequences, with 20% to 25% found just once. Sequenced input: axillary lymph node tissue. The sequence came from a female donor with breast cancer. Some clones in this sample may be carry-over from other donors' samples. The chain recombines TRBV20-1 with TRBJ2-2, with 9 bases matching TRBD2. CDR3 sequence reads: CSARTSGLNTGELFF. In DNA, the CDR3 is TGCAGTGCTAGAACTAGCGGGCTGAACACCGGGGAGCTGTTTTTT.